The source of this TCR beta chain is a study of cytomegalovirus exposure and HLA in healthy donors. On this clone itself: The DNA is omitted, as the CDR3 cannot be located on it reliably, and the CDR3 follows TCRdb's listing.

Each of the donors was a healthy bone marrow donor. The PCR contained 60 Vbeta and 13 Jbeta primers. Method: immunoSEQ multiplex PCR; TCRdb's copy keeps in-frame clones and lacks some. The sample shows about 140,000 clones, roughly 74% of them seen only once. CDR1 and CDR2 (germline): SGHRS, YFSETQ. The CDR3 is 16 residues long, ends included. The chain recombines TRBV5-1 with TRBJ1-2; the table assigns TRBD1, which was not confirmed against the DNA. Sequencing used PBMCs. The TCR sequence derives from a man between 18 and 35 years old in good health and CMV-seropositive. The CDR3 protein is CASSFGSGQGNDGYTF.